The present TCR beta chain was sequenced within a study of blood T cell repertoires in COVID-19 (dated by TCRdb to the early 2020s). Notes on the research overall: Samples from collaborators originated in the United States, Italy and Spain and spanned both the acute and convalescent phases of COVID-19. HLA class I and class II types, where available, came from metadata supplied by the sample provider rather than from assay-based typing. The prospective study material was composed of cDNA or gDNA derived from T cells, B-cell-depleted T cells, or PBMCs. Nearly every sample came with metadata listing a de-identified subject ID, COVID-19 status, age in years and sex. Samples were obtained from the ongoing ImmuneRACE study (first 160 participants) and from some 1,200 subjects provided by 6 global collaborators. The dataset comprised deeply sampled blood TCRbeta repertoires from subjects exposed to, actively infected with, or recovered from COVID-19. A freely available public database, intended as a resource for researchers studying the immune response to SARS-CoV-2, is where the repertoires were released. Findings and caveats that apply to the study as a whole: The quantity of clinical and demographic metadata differed by source and by participant and was supplied without curation.

The immunoSEQ Assay, a bias-controlled multiplex PCR, was used to amplify TCRbeta CDR3 regions from genomic DNA. Concerning the study's data processing: Within the assay, amplification of reference gene primers was used to estimate how many nucleated cells each sample contained. Sequence reads were collapsed and filtered to measure the absolute abundance of every unique TCRbeta CDR3 rearrangement. For each sample, productive Simpson clonality was calculated as the square root of Simpson's diversity index across productive rearrangements. The table comes from immuneACCESS by way of TCRdb, which keeps in-frame sequences with V and J called. Part of the clones is missing from these tables; in studies checked, under half for an unresolved V gene and the rest for unknown reasons. The V and J calls and clone size were taken over from that table, and D and trimming were inferred from the DNA. A total of 120,000 or so clones appear in this sample, approximately 83% of them only once. Approximately 16% of the sample is in the top ten clones.

Notes on this clone: This receptor's antigen is unknown. No base quality information exists; no much larger clone differs at one position.

Collaborating institutions collected whole blood in K2EDTA tubes following their own protocols. For TCRbeta analysis, collaborator samples were shipped as frozen whole blood, as isolated PBMCs, or as DNA extracted from either sample type. V ends up 9 bases short and J 4 bases short, with an unmatched junction base count of 7. The CDR3 spans 13 residues, from the cysteine through the phenylalanine. Only the CDR3 region is kept as DNA, spanning 39 bases read in frame from base 1. CDR1 MNHEY and CDR2 SMNVEV are derived from the germline V gene (reference sequence). Sequenced material: peripheral blood. This TCR came from a woman aged 45-65 years with acute or convalescent COVID-19. The sequence joins TRBV27 to TRBJ1-1; TRBD1 fits 8 bases in the junction. The bases read TGTGCCAGTGTTAGACAGGGGAGCACTGAAGCTTTCTTT. This sequence encodes CASVRQGSTEAFF.